This record covers a single TCR beta chain. Its antigen is unknown. Base qualities are not at hand, and no much larger clone is one base apart. This record belongs to a study of blood T cell repertoires in COVID-19 (dated by TCRdb to the early 2020s). For the wider study: The collaborator samples originated in the United States, Italy and Spain and spanned the acute and convalescent phases of COVID-19. The prospective study material was composed of cDNA or gDNA derived from T cells, B-cell-depleted T cells, or PBMCs. The dataset comprised deeply sampled blood TCRbeta repertoires from subjects exposed to, actively infected with, or recovered from COVID-19. The repertoires were released in a freely available public database intended as a resource for research on the immune response to SARS-CoV-2. The samples were drawn from the first 160 participants of the ongoing ImmuneRACE study and from 950 to 1,500 subjects provided by 6 global collaborators. Sample metadata almost always included a de-identified subject ID, COVID-19 status, age in years and sex. Where available, HLA class I and class II types were taken from metadata supplied by the sample provider and were not determined by assay-based typing. Beyond this particular receptor, the publication reports: The quantity of clinical and demographic metadata differed by source and by participant and was supplied without curation.

TCRbeta CDR3 regions were amplified from genomic DNA by means of the immunoSEQ Assay, a bias-controlled multiplex PCR. In the source study's methods: Nucleated cell counts per sample were estimated from amplification of reference gene primers within the assay. To quantify the absolute abundance of each unique TCRbeta CDR3 rearrangement, sequence reads were collapsed and filtered. Productive Simpson clonality was computed per sample as the square root of Simpson's diversity index over productive rearrangements. Not all clones reach the TCRdb copy of this immuneACCESS table, which keeps in-frame sequences only. Checked studies attribute under half of the gap to unresolved V genes and leave the rest unexplained. V and J calls and clone size come straight from that table; D and trimming were deduced from the DNA. The sample table lists 250,000 to 350,000 clones, approximately 88% of them with a count of one. The ten largest clones take up over 8% of the sample.

Whole blood was collected in K2EDTA tubes by collaborating institutions according to the institutions' own protocols. For TCRbeta analysis, collaborators shipped samples as frozen whole blood, isolated PBMCs, or DNA extracted from either of those sample types. Via the germline V gene, CDR1 is MNHNS and CDR2 SASEGT. V drops 1 base and J drops 1 base, leaving 4 bases in between. The CDR3 starts with the cysteine, ends with the phenylalanine, and has 13 residues. Only CDR3 DNA is held: 39 bases, read in frame from base 1. This clonotype originated in a man between 18 and 35 years old with active or convalescent COVID-19. Sequenced: peripheral blood. The V and J segments used are TRBV6-1 and TRBJ1-1; the D gene remains uncertain. The CDR3 amino acid sequence is: CASSEGRNTEAFF. The nucleotides are TGTGCCAGCAGTGAAGGCAGGAACACTGAAGCTTTCTTT.